This T cell receptor beta chain was captured by sequencing in a study of blood T cell repertoires in COVID-19. Study information: Material from acute and convalescent COVID-19 was sourced from the United States, Italy and Spain. PBMCs, B-cell-depleted T cells, or T cells provided the cDNA or gDNA that made up the material.

Seattle patients were enrolled while actively infected and followed longitudinally. This clone was recorded once. Per the original data handling: It was from reference gene primer amplification that nucleated cell counts were estimated. Clones were read by immunoSEQ multiplex PCR, and TCRdb kept only the in-frame ones, dropping some. For V, J and clone size, that table is used; D and trimming come from the DNA. The sample records 200,000 to 250,000 clones, 86% being singletons. After removal of 2 bases from V and 2 bases from J, the junction contained 7 bases not matched to a gene. CDR3 length: 17 residues. CDR1 and CDR2 (germline): MGHRA, YSYEKL.

Sequenced input: peripheral blood. The clonotype was recovered from a woman older than 75 with COVID-19, enrolled during active disease. The chain couples TRBV4-1 to TRBJ2-1; 9 bases are shared with TRBD2. The CDR3 nucleotides are TGCGCCAGCAGCCAAAGACGCGGGGGGGGAACCTACAATGAGCAGTTCTTC. This gives the protein CASSQRRGGGTYNEQFF.